This entry features one TCR beta chain sequence. Its specificity is not known. It was with 60 Vbeta and 13 Jbeta primers that the PCR ran. The assay was immunoSEQ multiplex PCR, and TCRdb's table has in-frame clones only and misses some. Of about 120,000 clones in the sample, around three quarters are singletons; the top ten hold roughly 3%. The data belong to a study of cytomegalovirus exposure and HLA in healthy donors. Regarding the study as a whole: With later analysis, a missense DCLRE1C variant became linked to TCR beta V- and J-gene trimming. In vitro assays verified that three CMV-associated chains recognized CMV antigens specifically. There were 150 or so TCR beta chains listed as cytomegalovirus-associated.

The receptor was isolated from a female donor in good health and CMV-seronegative. The sequenced sample consisted of PBMCs.

The CDR3: CASTVREGTTDTQYF. CDR3 nucleotides: TGTGCCAGCACCGTCAGGGAGGGGACAACAGATACGCAGTATTTT. This chain links TRBV7-8 with TRBJ2-3, with D perhaps TRBD2 (7 bases). V was clipped by 7 bases and J by 3 bases, with 17 bases between them. Germline CDR1 SGHVS, CDR2 FQNEAQ. The CDR3 has 15 residues. Using reference TRBV7-8 and TRBJ2-3 for the parts outside the CDR3, the full variable domain is GAGVSQSPRYKVAKRGQDVALRCDPISGHVSLFWYQQALGQGPEFLTYFQNEAQLDKSGLPSDRFFAERPEGSVSTLKIQRTQQEDSAVYLCASTVREGTTDTQYFGPGTRLTVL.